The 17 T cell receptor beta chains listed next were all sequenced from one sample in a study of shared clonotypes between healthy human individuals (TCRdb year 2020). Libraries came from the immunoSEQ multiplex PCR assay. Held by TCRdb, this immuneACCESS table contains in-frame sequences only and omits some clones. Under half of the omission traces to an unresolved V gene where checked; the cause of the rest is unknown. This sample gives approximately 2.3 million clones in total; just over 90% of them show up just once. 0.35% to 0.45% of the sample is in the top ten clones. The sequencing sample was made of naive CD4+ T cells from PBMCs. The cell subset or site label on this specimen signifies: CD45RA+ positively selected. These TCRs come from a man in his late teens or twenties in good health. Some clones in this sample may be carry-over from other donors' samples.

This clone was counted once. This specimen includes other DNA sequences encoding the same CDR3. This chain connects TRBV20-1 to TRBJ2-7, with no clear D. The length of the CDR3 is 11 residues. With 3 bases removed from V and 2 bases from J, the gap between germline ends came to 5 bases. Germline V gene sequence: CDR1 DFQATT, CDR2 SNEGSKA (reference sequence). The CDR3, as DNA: TGCAGTGCTAGGGAAGCCTACGAGCAGTACTTC. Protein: CSAREAYEQYF.

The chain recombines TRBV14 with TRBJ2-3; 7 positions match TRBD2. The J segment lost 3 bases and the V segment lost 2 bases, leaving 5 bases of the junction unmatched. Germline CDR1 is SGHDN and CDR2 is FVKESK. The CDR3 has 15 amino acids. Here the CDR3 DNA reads TGTGCCAGCAGCCAACCGGCGGGAGTAACAGATACGCAGTATTTT. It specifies CASSQPAGVTDTQYF.

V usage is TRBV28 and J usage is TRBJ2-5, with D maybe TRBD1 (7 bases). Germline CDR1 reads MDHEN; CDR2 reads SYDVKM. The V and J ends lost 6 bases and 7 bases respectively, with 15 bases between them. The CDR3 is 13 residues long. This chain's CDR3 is CASRVTGRGTQYF. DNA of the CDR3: TGTGCCAGCAGGGTGACAGGGCGGGGGACCCAGTACTTC.

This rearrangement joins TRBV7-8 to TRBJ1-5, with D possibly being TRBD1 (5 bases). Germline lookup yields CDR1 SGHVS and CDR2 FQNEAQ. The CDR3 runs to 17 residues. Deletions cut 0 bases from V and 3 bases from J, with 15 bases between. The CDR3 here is CASSLAYGVGANQPQHF. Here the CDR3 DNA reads TGTGCCAGCAGCTTAGCGTATGGGGTAGGGGCCAATCAGCCCCAGCATTTT.

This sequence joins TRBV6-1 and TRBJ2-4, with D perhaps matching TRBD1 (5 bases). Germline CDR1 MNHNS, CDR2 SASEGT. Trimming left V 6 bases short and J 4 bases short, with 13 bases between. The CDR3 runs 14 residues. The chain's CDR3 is CASRADSDKNIQYF. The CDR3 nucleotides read TGTGCCAGCAGGGCCGACAGTGATAAAAACATTCAGTACTTC.

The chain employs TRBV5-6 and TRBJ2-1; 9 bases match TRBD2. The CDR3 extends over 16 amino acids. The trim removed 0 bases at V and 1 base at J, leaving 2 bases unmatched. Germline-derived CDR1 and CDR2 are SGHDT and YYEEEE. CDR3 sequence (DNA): TGTGCCAGCAGCTTGGGAGCGGGAGGTTCCTACAATGAGCAGTTCTTC. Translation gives CASSLGAGGSYNEQFF.

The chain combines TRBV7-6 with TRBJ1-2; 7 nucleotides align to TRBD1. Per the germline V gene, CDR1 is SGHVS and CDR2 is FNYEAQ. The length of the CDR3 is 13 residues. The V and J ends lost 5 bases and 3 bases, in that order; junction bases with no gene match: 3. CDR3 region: CASSTDRDYGYTF. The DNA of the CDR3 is TGTGCCAGCAGCACCGACAGGGACTATGGCTACACCTTC.

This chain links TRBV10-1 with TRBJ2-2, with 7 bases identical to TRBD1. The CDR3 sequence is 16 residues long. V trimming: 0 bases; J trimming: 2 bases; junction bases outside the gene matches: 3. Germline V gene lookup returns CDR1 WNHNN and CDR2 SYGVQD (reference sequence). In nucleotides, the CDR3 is TGCGCCAGCAGTGAGTCTGGGACAGAAAACACCGGGGAGCTGTTTTTT. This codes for CASSESGTENTGELFF.

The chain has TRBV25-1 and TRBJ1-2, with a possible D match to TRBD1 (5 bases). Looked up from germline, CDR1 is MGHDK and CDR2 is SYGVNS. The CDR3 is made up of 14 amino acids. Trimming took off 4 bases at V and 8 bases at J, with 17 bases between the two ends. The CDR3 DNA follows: TGTGCCAGCAGTGCACGACAGAGCCGAGAAGGCTACACCTTC. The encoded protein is CASSARQSREGYTF.

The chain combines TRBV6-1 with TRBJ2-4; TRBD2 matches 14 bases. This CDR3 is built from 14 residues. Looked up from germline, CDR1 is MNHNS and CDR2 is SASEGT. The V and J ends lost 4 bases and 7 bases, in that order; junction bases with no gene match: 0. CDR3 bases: TGTGCCAGCAGTGGGACTAGCGGGAGGAACATTCAGTACTTC. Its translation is CASSGTSGRNIQYF.

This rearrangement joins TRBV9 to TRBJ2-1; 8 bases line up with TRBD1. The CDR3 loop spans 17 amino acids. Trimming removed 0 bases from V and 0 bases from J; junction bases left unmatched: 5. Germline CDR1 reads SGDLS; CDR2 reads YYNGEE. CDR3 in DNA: TGTGCCAGCAGCGTAGGGGCAGGGGGCTTCTCCTACAATGAGCAGTTCTTC. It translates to CASSVGAGGFSYNEQFF.

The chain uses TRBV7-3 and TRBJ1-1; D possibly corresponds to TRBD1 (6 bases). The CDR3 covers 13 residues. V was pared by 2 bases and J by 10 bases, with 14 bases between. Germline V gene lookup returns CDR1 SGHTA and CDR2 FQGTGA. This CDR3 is CASSLEQGFRAFF. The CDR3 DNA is TGTGCCAGCAGCTTAGAACAGGGCTTTAGAGCTTTCTTT. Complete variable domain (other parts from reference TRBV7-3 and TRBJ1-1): GAGVSQTPSNKVTEKGKYVELRCDPISGHTALYWYRQSLGQGPEFLIYFQGTGAADDSGLPNDRFFAVRPEGSVSTLKIQRTERGDSAVYLCASSLEQGFRAFFGQGTRLTVV.

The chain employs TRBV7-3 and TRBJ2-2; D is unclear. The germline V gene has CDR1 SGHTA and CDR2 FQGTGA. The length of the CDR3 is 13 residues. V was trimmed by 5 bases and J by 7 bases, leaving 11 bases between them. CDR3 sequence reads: CASSLGQSGELFF. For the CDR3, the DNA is TGTGCCAGCAGCCTGGGCCAGAGCGGGGAGCTGTTTTTT.

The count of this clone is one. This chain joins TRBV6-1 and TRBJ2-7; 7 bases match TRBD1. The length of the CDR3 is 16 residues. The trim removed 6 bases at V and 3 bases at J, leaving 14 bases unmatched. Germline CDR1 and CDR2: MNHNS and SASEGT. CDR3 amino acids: CASREMGTEPHYEQYF. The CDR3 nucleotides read TGTGCCAGCAGGGAAATGGGGACAGAGCCTCACTACGAGCAGTACTTC.

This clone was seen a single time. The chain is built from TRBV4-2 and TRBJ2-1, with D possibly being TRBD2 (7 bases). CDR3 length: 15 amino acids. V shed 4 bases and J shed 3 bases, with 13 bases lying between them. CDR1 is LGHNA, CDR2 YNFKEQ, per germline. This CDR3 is CASSRGGGNYNEQFF. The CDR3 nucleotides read TGTGCCAGCAGCCGCGGGGGCGGAAACTACAATGAGCAGTTCTTC.

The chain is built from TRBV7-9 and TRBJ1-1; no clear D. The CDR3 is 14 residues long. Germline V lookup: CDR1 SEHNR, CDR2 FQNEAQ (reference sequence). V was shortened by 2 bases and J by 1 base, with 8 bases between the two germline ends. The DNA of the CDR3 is TGTGCCAGCAGCTTAATGCTCGGGAACACTGAAGCTTTCTTT. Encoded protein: CASSLMLGNTEAFF.

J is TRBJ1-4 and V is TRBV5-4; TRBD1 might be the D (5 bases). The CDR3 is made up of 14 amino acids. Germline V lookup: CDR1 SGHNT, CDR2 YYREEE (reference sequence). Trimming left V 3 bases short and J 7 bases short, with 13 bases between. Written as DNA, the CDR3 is TGTGCCAGCAGCTCCGGGACCGGACCTGAAAAACTGTTTTTT. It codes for CASSSGTGPEKLFF.